Listed below are T cell receptor beta chains from one sample, sequenced in a study of Ad26.COV2.S vaccination and SARS-CoV-2 variants. Here immunoSEQ multiplex PCR was the method, and the copy in TCRdb shows in-frame clones only, minus some. The table shows about 680,000 clones, with around 89% occurring only once. Source: peripheral blood, taken in a trial of Ad26.COV2.S vaccine versus placebo. The receptors were gathered from a person aged 18-60 years who received the Ad26.COV2.S COVID-19 vaccine or a placebo. The conserved cysteine and the conserved F or W are not part of the CDR3 here. Not every row has a clone size; where given, it reads once, few, many or a size class.

>NA|TRBV6-5
ASSPPGNTEAF
>NA|TRBV3-1/TRBV3-2
ASSQPGTRQETQY
>once|TRBV20-1
SPWRNNEQF
>NA|TRBV6-2/TRBV6-3
ASSFREPDTQY
>NA|TRBV3-1/TRBV3-2
ASSQAEETAQY
>NA|TRBV5-6
ASSVINQPQH
>NA|TRBV6-2/TRBV6-3
ASSRGTSPLH
>NA|TRBV5-6
ASSLDPRDTEAF
>NA|TRBV18
ASSPTSGGAWETQY
>once|TRBV5-1
ASSLTGFHEQY
>NA|TRBV27
ASSLRTGLGSPLH
>NA|TRBV6-6
ASSSGGTEAF
>NA|TRBV10-3
AISASPGQGSAEQY
>NA|TRBV6-5
ASSYRSGGSNQPQH
>NA|TRBV2
ASSENLGQAETQY
>NA|TRBV5-6
ASSLNPDTQY
>NA|TRBV5-1
ASSWGNTIY
>NA|TRBV3-1/TRBV3-2
ASSQVLAGGLYQETQY
>NA|TRBV14
ASNRQGGYEQY
>once|TRBV27
ANRRYQGGYEQY
>NA|TRBV15
ATSRARQGNYNEQF
>NA|TRBV19
ASNTGGWETQY
>once|TRBV30
AWATRGGTGNTEAF
>NA|TRBV5-5
ASSLEKRSPLH
>NA|TRBV11-2
ASSLNRGSTEAF
>NA|TRBV25-1
ASSDRGYQETQY